The clone carrying this T cell receptor beta chain occurred once. The sample originates from a study of cytomegalovirus exposure and HLA in healthy donors. V shed 5 bases and J shed 5 bases, with 16 bases lying between them. The CDR3 is made up of 14 amino acids. Germline CDR1 ENHRY, CDR2 SYGVKD. PCR was performed using 60 Vbeta and 13 Jbeta primers. Clones were read by immunoSEQ multiplex PCR, and TCRdb kept only the in-frame ones, dropping some. The sample has approximately 100,000 clones, around 79% seen once. Sequencing was carried out using PBMCs. This TCR was sampled from a man aged 45-65 years in good health and CMV-seropositive. This chain uses TRBV10-3 with TRBJ2-7, with D possibly matching TRBD2 (6 bases). CDR3 region: CAISSRLGSHEQYF. CDR3 nucleotides: TGTGCCATCAGTTCAAGACTAGGCAGCCACGAGCAGTACTTC.